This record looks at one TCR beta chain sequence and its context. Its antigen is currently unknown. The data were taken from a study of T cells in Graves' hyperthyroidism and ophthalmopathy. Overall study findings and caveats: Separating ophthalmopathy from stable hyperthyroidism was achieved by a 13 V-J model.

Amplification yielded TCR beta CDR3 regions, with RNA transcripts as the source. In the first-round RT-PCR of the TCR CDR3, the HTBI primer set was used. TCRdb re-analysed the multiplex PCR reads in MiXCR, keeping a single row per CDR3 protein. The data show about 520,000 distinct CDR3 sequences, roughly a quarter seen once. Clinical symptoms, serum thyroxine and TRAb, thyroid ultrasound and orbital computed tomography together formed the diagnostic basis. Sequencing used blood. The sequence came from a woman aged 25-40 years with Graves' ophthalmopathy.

This chain's CDR3 is CASSPKGGVQETQYF. In DNA, the CDR3 is TGTGCCAGCAGCCCCAAGGGGGGCGTACAAGAGACCCAGTACTTC. V is TRBV5-4 and J is TRBJ2-5; tentatively, D is TRBD1 or TRBD2 (6 bases each). Germline V gene data show CDR1 as SGHNT and CDR2 as YYREEE (reference sequence). The CDR3 has 15 amino acids. With 4 bases removed from V and 2 bases from J, the gap between germline ends came to 15 bases.